This TCR beta chain was recovered during a study of control samples from healthy donors and cancer patients. Some clones are missing from TCRdb's copy, which holds only in-frame ones; the method was immunoSEQ multiplex PCR. The sample gives tens of thousands of clones, approximately 94% of which show up once; 2.8% is in the top ten. This CDR3 is 12 amino acids long. CDR1 LNHNV and CDR2 YYDKDF come from the germline V gene (reference sequence). The V and J ends lost 6 bases and 5 bases respectively, with 11 bases between them. This rearrangement joins TRBV15 to TRBJ2-7, with D tentatively TRBD1 (5 bases). The sequence was obtained from a woman under 40 in good health. Specimen: blood. For the CDR3, the DNA is TGTGCCACCAGGGGGCTGAAAGACGAGCAGTACTTC. Translation: CATRGLKDEQYF.